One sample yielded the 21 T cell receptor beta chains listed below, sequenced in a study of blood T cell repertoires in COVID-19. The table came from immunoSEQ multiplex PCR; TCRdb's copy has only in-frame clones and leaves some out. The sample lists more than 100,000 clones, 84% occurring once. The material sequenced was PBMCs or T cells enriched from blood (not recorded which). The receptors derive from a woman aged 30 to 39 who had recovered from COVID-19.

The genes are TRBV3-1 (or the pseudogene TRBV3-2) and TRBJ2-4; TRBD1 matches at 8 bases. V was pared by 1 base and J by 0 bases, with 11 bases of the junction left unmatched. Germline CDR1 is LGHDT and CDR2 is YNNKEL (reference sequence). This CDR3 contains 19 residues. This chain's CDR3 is CASSQVSVRGRLAKNIQYF. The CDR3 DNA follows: TGTGCCAGCAGCCAAGTATCTGTCAGGGGGCGGCTAGCCAAAAACATTCAGTACTTC.

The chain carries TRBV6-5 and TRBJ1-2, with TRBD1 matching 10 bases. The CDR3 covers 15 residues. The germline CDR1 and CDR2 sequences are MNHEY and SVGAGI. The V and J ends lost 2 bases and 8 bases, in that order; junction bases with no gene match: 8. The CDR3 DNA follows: TGTGCCAGCAGTTACGCCCGGGACAGGGGCTCCGGCTACACCTTC. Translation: CASSYARDRGSGYTF.

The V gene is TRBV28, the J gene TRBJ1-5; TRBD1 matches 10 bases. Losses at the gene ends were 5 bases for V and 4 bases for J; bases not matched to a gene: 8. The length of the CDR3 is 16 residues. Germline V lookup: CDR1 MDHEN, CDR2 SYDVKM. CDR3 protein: CASSRDRGRGNQPQHF. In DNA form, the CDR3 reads TGTGCCAGCAGTAGGGACAGGGGCAGAGGAAATCAGCCCCAGCATTTT.

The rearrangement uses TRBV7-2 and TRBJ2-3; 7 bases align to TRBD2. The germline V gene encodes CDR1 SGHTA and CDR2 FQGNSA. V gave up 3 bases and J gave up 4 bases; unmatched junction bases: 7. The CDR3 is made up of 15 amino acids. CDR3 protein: CASSFSTSVADTQYF. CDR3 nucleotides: TGTGCCAGCAGCTTTAGTACTAGCGTCGCAGATACGCAGTATTTT.

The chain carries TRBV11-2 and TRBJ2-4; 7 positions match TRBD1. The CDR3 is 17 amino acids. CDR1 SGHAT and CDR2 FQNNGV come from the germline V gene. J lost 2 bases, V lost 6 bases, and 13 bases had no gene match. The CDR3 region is CASRHYRGEYSKNIQYF. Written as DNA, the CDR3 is TGTGCCAGCAGGCATTACAGGGGCGAATACTCCAAAAACATTCAGTACTTC.

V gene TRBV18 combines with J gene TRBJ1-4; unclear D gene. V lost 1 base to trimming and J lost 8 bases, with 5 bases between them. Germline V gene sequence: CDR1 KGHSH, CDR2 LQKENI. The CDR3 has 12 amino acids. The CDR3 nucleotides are TGTGCCAGCTCACCACGAGGGGAAAAACTGTTTTTT. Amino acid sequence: CASSPRGEKLFF.

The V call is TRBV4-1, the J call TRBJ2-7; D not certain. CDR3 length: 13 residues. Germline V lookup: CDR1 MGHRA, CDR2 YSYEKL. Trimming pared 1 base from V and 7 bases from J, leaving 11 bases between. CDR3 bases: TGCGCCAGCAGCCAAGGATACGTCGGGGAGCAGTACTTC. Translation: CASSQGYVGEQYF.

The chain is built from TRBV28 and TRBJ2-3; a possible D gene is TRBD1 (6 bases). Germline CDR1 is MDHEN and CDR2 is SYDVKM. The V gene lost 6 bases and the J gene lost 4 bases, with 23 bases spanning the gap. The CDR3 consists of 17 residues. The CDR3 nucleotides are TGTGCCAGCAGGCCACAGGGTCGGACGACAGGTTCAGATACGCAGTATTTT. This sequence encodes CASRPQGRTTGSDTQYF.

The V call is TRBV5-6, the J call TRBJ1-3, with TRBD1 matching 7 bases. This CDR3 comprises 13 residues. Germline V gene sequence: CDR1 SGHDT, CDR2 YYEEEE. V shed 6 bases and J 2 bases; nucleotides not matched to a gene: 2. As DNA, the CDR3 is TGTGCCAGCAAGACAGGGCCTGGAAACACCATATATTTT. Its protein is CASKTGPGNTIYF.

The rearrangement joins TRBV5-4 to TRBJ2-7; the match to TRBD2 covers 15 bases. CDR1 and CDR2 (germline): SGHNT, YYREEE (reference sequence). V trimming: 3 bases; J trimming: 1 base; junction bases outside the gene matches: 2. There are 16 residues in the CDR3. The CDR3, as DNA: TGTGCCAGCAGCTCGGGACTAGCGGGAGGTTCCTACGAGCAGTACTTC. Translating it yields CASSSGLAGGSYEQYF.

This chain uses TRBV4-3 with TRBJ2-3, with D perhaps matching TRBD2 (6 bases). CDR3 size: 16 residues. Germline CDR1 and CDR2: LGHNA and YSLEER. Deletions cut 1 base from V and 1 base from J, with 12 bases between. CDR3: CASSQVTSSRTDTQYF. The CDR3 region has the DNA TGCGCCAGCAGCCAAGTAACTAGCTCCCGCACAGATACGCAGTATTTT.

The DNA of the CDR3 is TGCGCCAGCAGCCAAGATCAGGGTGTTTGGGAAAAACTGTTTTTT. Its translation: CASSQDQGVWEKLFF. The chain couples TRBV4-1 to TRBJ1-4, with D possibly being TRBD1 (5 bases). The CDR3 has 15 amino acids. V was pared by 0 bases and J by 8 bases, with 13 bases between. CDR1 and CDR2 (germline): MGHRA, YSYEKL.

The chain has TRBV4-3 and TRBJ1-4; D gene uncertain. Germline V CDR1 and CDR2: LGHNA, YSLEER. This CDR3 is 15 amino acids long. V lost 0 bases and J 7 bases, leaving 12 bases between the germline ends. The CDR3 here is CASSQDPAVGEKLFF. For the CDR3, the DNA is TGCGCCAGCAGCCAAGACCCCGCGGTCGGTGAAAAACTGTTTTTT.

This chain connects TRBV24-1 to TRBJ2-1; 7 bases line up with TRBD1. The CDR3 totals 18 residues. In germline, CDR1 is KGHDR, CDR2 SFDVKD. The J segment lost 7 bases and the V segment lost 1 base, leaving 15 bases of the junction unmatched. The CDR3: CATSDLGSLGGAYNEQFF. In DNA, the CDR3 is TGTGCCACCAGTGATTTAGGCTCACTAGGGGGCGCGTATAATGAGCAGTTCTTC.

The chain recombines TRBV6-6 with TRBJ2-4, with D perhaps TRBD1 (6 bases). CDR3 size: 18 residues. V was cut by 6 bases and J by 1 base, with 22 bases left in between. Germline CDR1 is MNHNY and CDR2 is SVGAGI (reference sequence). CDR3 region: CASSRMTGPIPAKNIQYF. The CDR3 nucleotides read TGTGCCAGCAGCCGAATGACAGGCCCCATACCGGCCAAAAACATTCAGTACTTC.

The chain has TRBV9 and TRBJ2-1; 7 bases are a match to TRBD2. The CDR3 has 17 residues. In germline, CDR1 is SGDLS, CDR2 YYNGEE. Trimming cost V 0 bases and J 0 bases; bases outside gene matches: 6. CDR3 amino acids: CASSVASRDYSYNEQFF. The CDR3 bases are TGTGCCAGCAGCGTAGCCTCCCGGGACTACTCCTACAATGAGCAGTTCTTC.

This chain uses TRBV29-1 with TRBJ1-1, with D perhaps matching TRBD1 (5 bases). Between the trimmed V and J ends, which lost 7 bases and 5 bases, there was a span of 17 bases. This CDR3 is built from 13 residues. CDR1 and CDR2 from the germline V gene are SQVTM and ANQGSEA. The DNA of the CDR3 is TGCAGCGCCATGCCCAGGGAGGGGACTGAAGCTTTCTTT. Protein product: CSAMPREGTEAFF.

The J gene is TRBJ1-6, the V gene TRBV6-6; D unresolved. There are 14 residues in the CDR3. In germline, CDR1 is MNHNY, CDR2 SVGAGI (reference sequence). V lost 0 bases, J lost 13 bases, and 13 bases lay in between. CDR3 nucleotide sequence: TGTGCCAGCAGTTACTCGAGCGGCTTAAGCCCCCTCCACTTT. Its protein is CASSYSSGLSPLHF.

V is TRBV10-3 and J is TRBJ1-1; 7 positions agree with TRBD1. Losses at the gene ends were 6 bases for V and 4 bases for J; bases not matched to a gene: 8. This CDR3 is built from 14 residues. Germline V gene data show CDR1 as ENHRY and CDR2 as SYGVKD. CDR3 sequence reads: CAIRNQGDRTEAFF. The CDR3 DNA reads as TGTGCCATCAGGAACCAGGGGGACCGCACTGAAGCTTTCTTT.

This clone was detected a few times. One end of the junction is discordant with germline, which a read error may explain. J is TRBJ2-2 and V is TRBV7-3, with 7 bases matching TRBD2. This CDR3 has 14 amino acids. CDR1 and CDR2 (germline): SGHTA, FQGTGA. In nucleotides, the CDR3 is TGTGCCAGCAGCCTAACGGGGGGCACCGGGGAGCTGTTTTTT. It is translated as CASSLTGGTGELFF.

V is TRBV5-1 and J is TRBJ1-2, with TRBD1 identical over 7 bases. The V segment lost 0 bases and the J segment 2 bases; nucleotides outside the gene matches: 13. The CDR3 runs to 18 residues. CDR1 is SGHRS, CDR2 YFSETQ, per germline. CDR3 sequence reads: CASSLDAGRGNRNYGYTF. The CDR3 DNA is TGCGCCAGCAGCTTGGACGCGGGCAGGGGGAATCGGAACTATGGCTACACCTTC.